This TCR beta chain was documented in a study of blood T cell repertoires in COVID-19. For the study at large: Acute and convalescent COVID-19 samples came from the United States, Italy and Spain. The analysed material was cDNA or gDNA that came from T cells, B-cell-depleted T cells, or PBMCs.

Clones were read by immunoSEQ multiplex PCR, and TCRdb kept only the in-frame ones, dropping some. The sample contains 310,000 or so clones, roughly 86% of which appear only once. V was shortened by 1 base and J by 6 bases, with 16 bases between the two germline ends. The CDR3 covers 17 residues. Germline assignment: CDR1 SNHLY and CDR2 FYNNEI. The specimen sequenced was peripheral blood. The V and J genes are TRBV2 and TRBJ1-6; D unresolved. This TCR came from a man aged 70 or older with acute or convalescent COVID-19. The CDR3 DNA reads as TGTGCCAGCAGTGAAGGGCCAGGCGGGTCCCTTAATTCACCCCTCCACTTT. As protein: CASSEGPGGSLNSPLHF.